The clone carrying this T cell receptor (beta chain) was recorded at least ten times. The antigen is not known. The CDR3 extends over 14 amino acids. Looked up from germline, CDR1 is DFQATT and CDR2 is SNEGSKA (reference sequence). The V gene end was trimmed by 1 base and the J gene end by 2 bases; junction bases not matched to a gene: 5. MiXCR, run by TCRdb on the RT-PCR reads, gives a single entry per CDR3 protein. The sample includes fewer than 600,000 distinct CDR3 sequences, approximately 6.9% seen only once; the top ten take under 15%. The source of the sample is a study of response to subunit inactivated influenza vaccine. The study, taken as a whole, reports: Seasonal influenza vaccination, on each occasion, was suggested by the authors to recruit few new T cells.

The sample was PBMCs from blood, taken less than 30 months after vaccination. This chain uses TRBV20-1 with TRBJ2-7, with 7 bases that match TRBD1. This receptor was identified in a man aged 50-75 years who received an inactivated influenza vaccine. CDR3 sequence: CSARAGTVTYEQYF. CDR3 in DNA: TGCAGTGCTAGAGCCGGGACAGTTACCTACGAGCAGTACTTC.